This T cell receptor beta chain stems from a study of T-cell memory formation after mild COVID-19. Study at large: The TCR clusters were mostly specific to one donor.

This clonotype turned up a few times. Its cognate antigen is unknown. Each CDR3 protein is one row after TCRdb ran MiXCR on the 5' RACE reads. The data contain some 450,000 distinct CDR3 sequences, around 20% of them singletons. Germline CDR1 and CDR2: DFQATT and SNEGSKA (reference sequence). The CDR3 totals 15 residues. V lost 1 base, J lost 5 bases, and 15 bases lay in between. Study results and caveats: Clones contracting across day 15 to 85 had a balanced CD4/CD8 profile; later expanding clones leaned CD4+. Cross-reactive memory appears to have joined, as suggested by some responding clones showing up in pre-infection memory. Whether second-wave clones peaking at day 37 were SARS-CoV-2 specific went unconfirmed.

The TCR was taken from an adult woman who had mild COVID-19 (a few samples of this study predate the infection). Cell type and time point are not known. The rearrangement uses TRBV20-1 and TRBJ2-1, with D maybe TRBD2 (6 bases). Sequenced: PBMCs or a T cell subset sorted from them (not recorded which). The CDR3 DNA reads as TGCAGTGCTAGAGTTTCGGACTATGTCGACAATGAGCAGTTCTTC. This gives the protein CSARVSDYVDNEQFF.